This T cell receptor beta chain was obtained from a study of T cells expressing NK-cell markers (dated by TCRdb to the early 2020s). For context, the study as a whole: Fewer than ten donors provided sorted CD3+CD56+NKG2C+, CD3+CD56+NKG2C- and CD3+CD56-NKG2C+ T-cell subsets, whose TCR beta-chain repertoires were profiled. Among the eight sequenced donors, only one was HCMV-seronegative, while the other seven were HCMV-seropositive. All eight donors whose samples were sequenced were randomly selected healthy volunteers, three of them men and five women. Sequencing of the libraries produced 2 x 150 bp reads on Illumina HiSeq 2000/2500, MiSeq or NextSeq. Study-wide conclusions, independent of this receptor: Those dominant clonotypes were again the most abundant among CD3+CD56-NKG2C+ cells in a handful of donors, at about 28.3-60.1%. For over five donors, the dominant CD3+CD56+NKG2C+ clonotypes were among the top 10 CD8+ clonotypes and accounted for about 1.0-7.0% of CD8+ T cells. Whether the expanded NKG2C-expressing T cell clones were specific for HCMV antigens remained unclear.

Data came from an Illumina HiSeq 2000. TCR beta cDNA libraries were made by 5'RACE template switching that added a universal primer site and unique molecular identifiers. Synthesis of cDNA was primed from the TCR beta constant segment and was followed by two consecutive PCR amplification steps. The study's processing was this. MIGEC was used to demultiplex reads and group the reads by UMI, and MiTCR was used to assemble and quantify clonotypes. To exclude erroneous sequences, only TCR cDNA sequences supported by at least two reads were retained. Downstream repertoire analysis used the tcR package, and clonotypes were matched across fractions by CDR3 nucleotide sequence plus V segment. VDJmatch was used to annotate antigen specificity against VDJdb, with one amino acid substitution in CDR3 allowed. TCRdb reprocessed the reads, so every CDR3 protein sequence counts as one entry and DNA is not shown. The V and J calls reflect TCRdb's pipeline rather than the authors' work. This sample's table lists almost 450,000 distinct CDR3 sequences. The ten biggest clones cover roughly 7.2% of the sample.

The CDR3 has 13 amino acids, counting the end cysteine and phenylalanine. No DNA sequence was recorded. The germline V gene supplies CDR1 ENHRY and CDR2 SYGVKD. To determine HCMV serostatus, a commercial ELISA kit was used to detect HCMV-specific IgG in serum. Ficoll density gradient centrifugation was used to isolate peripheral blood mononuclear cells from blood. To note about this clonotype: This receptor's antigen is unknown.

The sequenced sample was blood T cells: a sorted CD56 or NKG2C T cell subset, CD4+ or CD8+ T cells, or bulk PBMC T cells (not recorded which). This TCR was recovered from a woman aged 18-70 years in good health. Here the chain combines TRBV10-3 and TRBJ2-5; as DNA is missing, the TRBD1 call by TCRdb cannot be tested. The CDR3 region has the sequence CAIRVAGDGTQYF.